This T cell receptor beta chain was profiled in a study of T cell responses to AZD1222 COVID-19 vaccine. Study summary: Second-dose intervals near 4 or 12 weeks were combined.

Sequenced by immunoSEQ multiplex PCR; TCRdb stores in-frame clones only, minus some. The sample shows around 180,000 clones, approximately 94% of them seen only once. As regards this clone: Its target is unknown.

The CDR3 runs to 13 residues. Germline V lookup: CDR1 LNHDA, CDR2 SQIVND (reference sequence). V was trimmed by 10 bases and J by 3 bases, leaving 16 bases between them. Study outcomes and limitations: At baseline, just a handful of AZD1222 recipients tested seropositive. Across spike, vaccine-associated CD4 TCRs were found, dominant at 160-218 and 743-854.

This TCR derives from an adult in good health. The input for sequencing was peripheral blood, taken on day 0 of AZD1222 vaccination. The rearrangement uses TRBV19 and TRBJ2-7; D not certain. This CDR3 reads CATAGSYIYEQYF. In DNA form, the CDR3 reads TGTGCCACCGCCGGGTCCTACATCTACGAGCAGTACTTC.